This T cell receptor (beta chain) comes out of a study of T cell repertoires in cytomegalovirus infection. Study context: Matching HLA type, along with CMV infection, was indicated by public TCR beta signatures.

J gave up 5 bases and V 4 bases, and 6 bases lay outside the gene matches. The CDR3 runs 14 residues. TCRdb recomputed calls from the reads with MiXCR, one row per CDR3 protein. This sample has around 450,000 distinct CDR3 sequences, with approximately 10% found just once. This clonotype showed up many times. Antigen unknown. Broader study findings: Of the TCR beta families, the public ones yielded a cumulative frequency that identified carriers of CMV plus the relevant HLA. Clonotypes of TCR beta that were HLA-C-restricted and CMV-specific dominated the ex vivo response.

The source is a human donor in good health (CMV status not recorded). Some clones in this sample may be carry-over from other donors' samples. Material: PBMCs. The J gene is TRBJ1-2, the V gene TRBV12-3 or TRBV12-4; 8 bases are a match to TRBD1. CDR3 sequence: CASSSPGGFYGYTF. The CDR3 DNA reads as TGTGCCAGCAGTTCACCAGGGGGCTTTTATGGCTACACCTTC.